This TCR beta chain was identified in a study of T cells in Graves' hyperthyroidism and ophthalmopathy. Study-level findings and limits: The model foresaw ophthalmopathy a median roughly 6.3 months prior to onset.

TCR beta CDR3 regions were amplified from RNA. First-round RT-PCR of the TCR CDR3 relied on the HTBI primer set. One entry per CDR3 protein, called by TCRdb with MiXCR from the multiplex PCR reads. The sample lists 530,000 or so distinct CDR3 sequences, roughly 50% occurring once. This CDR3 spans 16 amino acids. Germline V gene lookup returns CDR1 SGHRS and CDR2 YFSETQ. Losses at the gene ends were 3 bases for V and 5 bases for J; bases not matched to a gene: 12. This clonotype was found many times. Its antigen is as yet unknown. The receptor was isolated from a woman in her late teens or twenties with Graves' hyperthyroidism. Source material: peripheral blood or thyroid tissue (not recorded which). V and J are TRBV5-1 and TRBJ2-5; 8 bases align to TRBD2. CDR3 sequence: CASSWQGIAGTETQYF. For the CDR3, the DNA is TGCGCCAGCAGCTGGCAGGGCATAGCGGGAACGGAGACCCAGTACTTC.